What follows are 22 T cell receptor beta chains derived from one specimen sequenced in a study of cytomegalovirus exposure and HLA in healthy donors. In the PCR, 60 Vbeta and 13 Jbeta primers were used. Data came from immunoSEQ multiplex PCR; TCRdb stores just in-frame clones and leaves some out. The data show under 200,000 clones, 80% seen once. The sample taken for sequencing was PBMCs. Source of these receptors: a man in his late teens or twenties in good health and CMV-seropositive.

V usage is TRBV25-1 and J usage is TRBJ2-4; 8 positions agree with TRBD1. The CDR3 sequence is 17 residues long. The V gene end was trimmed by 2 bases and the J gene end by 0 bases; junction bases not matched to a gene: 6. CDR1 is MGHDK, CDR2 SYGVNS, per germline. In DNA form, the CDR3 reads TGTGCCAGCAGTGAAATTGGACAGGGCCTAGCCAAAAACATTCAGTACTTC. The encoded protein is CASSEIGQGLAKNIQYF. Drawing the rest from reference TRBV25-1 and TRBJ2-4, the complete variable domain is EADIYQTPRYLVIGTGKKITLECSQTMGHDKMYWYQQDPGMELHLIHYSYGVNSTEKGDLSSESTVSRIRTEHFPLTLESARPSHTSQYLCASSEIGQGLAKNIQYFGAGTRLSVL.

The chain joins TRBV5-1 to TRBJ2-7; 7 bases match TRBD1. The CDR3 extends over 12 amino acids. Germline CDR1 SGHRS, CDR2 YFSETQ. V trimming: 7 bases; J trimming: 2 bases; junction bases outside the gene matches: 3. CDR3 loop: CASSTGTYEQYF. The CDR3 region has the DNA TGCGCCAGCTCGACAGGGACCTACGAGCAGTACTTC.

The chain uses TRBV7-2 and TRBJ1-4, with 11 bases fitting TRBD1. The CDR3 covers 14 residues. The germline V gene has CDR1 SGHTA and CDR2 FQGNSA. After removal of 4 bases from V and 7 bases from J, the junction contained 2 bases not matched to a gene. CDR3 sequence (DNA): TGTGCCAGCAGCTCGGGACAGGGGGTTGAAAAACTGTTTTTT. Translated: CASSSGQGVEKLFF.

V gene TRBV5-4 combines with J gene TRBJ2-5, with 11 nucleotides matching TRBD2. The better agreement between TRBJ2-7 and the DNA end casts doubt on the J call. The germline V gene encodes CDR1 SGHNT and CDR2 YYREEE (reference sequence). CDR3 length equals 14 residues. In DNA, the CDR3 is TGTGCCAGCAGCTCGGGACTAGCGGACTACGAGCAGTACTTC. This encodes CASSSGLADYEQYF.

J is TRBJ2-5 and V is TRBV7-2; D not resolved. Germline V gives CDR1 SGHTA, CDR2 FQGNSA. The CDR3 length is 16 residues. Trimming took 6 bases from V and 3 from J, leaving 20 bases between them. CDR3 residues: CASSPMTTGFEETQYF. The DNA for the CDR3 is TGTGCCAGCAGTCCAATGACAACTGGGTTCGAAGAGACCCAGTACTTC. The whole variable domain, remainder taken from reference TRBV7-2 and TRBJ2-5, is GAGVSQSPSNKVTEKGKDVELRCDPISGHTALYWYRQSLGQGLEFLIYFQGNSAPDKSGLPSDRFSAERTGGSVSTLTIQRTQQEDSAVYLCASSPMTTGFEETQYFGPGTRLLVL.

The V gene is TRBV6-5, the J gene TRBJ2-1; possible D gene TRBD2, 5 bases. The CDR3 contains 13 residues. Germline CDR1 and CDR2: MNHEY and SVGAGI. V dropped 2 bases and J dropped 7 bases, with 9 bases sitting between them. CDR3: CASSYPGVNEQFF. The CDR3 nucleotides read TGTGCCAGCAGTTACCCCGGGGTGAATGAGCAGTTCTTC.

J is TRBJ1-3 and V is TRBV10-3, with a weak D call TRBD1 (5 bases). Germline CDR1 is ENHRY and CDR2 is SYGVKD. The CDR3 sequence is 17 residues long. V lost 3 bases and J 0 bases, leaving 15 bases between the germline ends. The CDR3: CAISDPGGLDSGNTIYF. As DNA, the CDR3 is TGTGCCATCAGTGACCCGGGGGGACTAGACTCTGGAAACACCATATATTTT.

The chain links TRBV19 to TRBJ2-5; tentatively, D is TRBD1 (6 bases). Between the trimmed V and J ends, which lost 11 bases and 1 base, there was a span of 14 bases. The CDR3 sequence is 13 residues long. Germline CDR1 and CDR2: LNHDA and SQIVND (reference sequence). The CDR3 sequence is CAAAGTSQETQYF. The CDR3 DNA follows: TGTGCCGCTGCAGGGACATCCCAAGAGACCCAGTACTTC.

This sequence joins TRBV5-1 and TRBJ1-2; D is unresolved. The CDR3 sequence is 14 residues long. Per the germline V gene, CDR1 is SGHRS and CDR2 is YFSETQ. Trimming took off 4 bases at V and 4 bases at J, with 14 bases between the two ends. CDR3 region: CASSPAAGGYGYTF. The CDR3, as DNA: TGCGCCAGCAGCCCGGCCGCCGGAGGCTATGGCTACACCTTC.

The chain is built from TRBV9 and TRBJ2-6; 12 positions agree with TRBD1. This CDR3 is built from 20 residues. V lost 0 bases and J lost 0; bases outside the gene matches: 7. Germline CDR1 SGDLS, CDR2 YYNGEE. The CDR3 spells CASSVAGTGGAGSGANVLTF. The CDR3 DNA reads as TGTGCCAGCAGCGTAGCTGGGACAGGGGGCGCAGGCTCTGGGGCCAACGTCCTGACTTTC.

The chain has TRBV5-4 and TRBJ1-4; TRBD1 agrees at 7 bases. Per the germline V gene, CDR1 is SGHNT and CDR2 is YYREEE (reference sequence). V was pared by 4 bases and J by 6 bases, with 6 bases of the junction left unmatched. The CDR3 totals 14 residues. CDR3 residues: CASSLRDSHEKLFF. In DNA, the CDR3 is TGTGCCAGCAGCCTACGGGACAGCCATGAAAAACTGTTTTTT.

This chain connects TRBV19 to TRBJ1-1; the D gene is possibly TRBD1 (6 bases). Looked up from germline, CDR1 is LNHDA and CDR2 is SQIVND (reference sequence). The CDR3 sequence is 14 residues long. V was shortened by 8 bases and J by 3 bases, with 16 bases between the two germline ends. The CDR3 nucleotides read TGTGCCAGTGGGTGGGGGGGGCCGGACACTGAAGCTTTCTTT. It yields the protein CASGWGGPDTEAFF.

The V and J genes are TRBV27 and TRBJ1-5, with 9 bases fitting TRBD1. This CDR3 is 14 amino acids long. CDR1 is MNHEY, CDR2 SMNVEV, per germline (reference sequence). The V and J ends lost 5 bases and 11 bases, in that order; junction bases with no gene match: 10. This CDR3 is CASSPQGAHRTQHF. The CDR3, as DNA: TGTGCCAGCAGTCCACAGGGGGCCCACAGGACCCAGCATTTT.

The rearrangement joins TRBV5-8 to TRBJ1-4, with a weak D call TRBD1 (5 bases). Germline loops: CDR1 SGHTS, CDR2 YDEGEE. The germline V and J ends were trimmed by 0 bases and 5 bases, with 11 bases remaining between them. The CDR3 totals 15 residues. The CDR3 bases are TGTGCCAGCAGCTTGGGACAGCTACAAAATGAAAAACTGTTTTTT. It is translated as CASSLGQLQNEKLFF.

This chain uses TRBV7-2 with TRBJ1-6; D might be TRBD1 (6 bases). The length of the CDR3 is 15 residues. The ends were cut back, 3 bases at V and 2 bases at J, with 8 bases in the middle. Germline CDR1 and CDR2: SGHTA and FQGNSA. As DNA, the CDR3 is TGTGCCAGCAGCTTGTCAGGGGCCTATAATTCACCCCTCCACTTT. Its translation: CASSLSGAYNSPLHF.

The CDR3 spells CASNIGVTSSYEQYF. CDR3 coding DNA: TGTGCCAGCAACATCGGGGTGACGAGCTCCTACGAGCAGTACTTC. This sequence joins TRBV28 and TRBJ2-7; possibly TRBD2 for D (5 bases). The CDR3 is 15 amino acids. The germline V and J ends were trimmed by 7 bases and 0 bases, with 16 bases remaining between them. The V gene's germline CDR1 is MDHEN and CDR2 SYDVKM.

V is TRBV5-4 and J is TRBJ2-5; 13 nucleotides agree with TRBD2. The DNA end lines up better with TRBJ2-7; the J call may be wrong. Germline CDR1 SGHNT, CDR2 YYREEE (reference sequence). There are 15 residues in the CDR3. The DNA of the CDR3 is TGTGCCAGCAGCTTGCGGACTAGCGGGAGTTACGAGCAGTACTTC. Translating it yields CASSLRTSGSYEQYF.

This CDR3 is CASSLAGTGVNEQFF. In DNA form, the CDR3 reads TGTGCCAGCAGCTTAGCAGGGACAGGGGTCAATGAGCAGTTCTTC. The J gene is TRBJ2-1, the V gene TRBV7-9; 10 bases map to TRBD1. V trimming: 0 bases; J trimming: 6 bases; junction bases outside the gene matches: 2. The CDR3 contains 15 residues. Germline-derived CDR1 and CDR2 are SEHNR and FQNEAQ (reference sequence). The variable domain in full, completed from reference TRBV7-9 and TRBJ2-1, reads DTGVSQNPRHKITKRGQNVTFRCDPISEHNRLYWYRQTLGQGPEFLTYFQNEAQLEKSRLLSDRFSAERPKGSFSTLEIQRTEQGDSAMYLCASSLAGTGVNEQFFGPGTRLTVL.

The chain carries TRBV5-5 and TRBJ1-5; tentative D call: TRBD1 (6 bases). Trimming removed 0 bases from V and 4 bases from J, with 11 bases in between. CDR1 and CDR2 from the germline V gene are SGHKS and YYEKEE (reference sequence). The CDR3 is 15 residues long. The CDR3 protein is CASSLAWTENQPQHF. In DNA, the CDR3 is TGTGCCAGCAGCTTGGCCTGGACAGAAAATCAGCCCCAGCATTTT.

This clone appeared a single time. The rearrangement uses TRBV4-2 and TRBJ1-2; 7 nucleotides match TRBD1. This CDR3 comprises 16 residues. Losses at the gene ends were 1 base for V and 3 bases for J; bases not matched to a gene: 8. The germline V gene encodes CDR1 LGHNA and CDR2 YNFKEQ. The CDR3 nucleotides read TGTGCCAGCAGCCAAGCACCAACAGGGGTCGACTATGGCTACACCTTC. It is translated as CASSQAPTGVDYGYTF.

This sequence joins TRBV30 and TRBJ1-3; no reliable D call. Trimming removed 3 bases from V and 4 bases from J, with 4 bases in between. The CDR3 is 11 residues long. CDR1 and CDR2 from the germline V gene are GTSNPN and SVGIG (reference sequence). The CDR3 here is CAWRQGNTIYF. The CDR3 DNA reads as TGTGCCTGGAGACAGGGAAACACCATATATTTT.

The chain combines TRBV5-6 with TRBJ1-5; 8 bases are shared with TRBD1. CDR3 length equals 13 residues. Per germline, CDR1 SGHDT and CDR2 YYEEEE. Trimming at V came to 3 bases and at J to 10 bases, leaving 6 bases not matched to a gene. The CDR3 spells CASSSTGESPQHF. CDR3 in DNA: TGTGCCAGCAGCTCGACAGGGGAGAGTCCCCAGCATTTT.